This TCR beta chain was obtained from a study of cytomegalovirus exposure and HLA in healthy donors. At the level of the study: In a later analysis, it was reported that the roughly 120 validation repertoires had been produced on the same platform as the 690 or so repertoires belonging to the first cohort.

The ends were cut back, 4 bases at V and 0 bases at J, with 11 bases in the middle. Germline V CDR1 and CDR2: SGHAT, FQNNGV. This CDR3 has 15 residues. Regarding the study as a whole: The authors enumerated over 150 TCR beta chains as linked to cytomegalovirus. In the approximately 130 validation repertoires, a later analysis found that first-cohort TCR clusters tended to co-occur. Accounts indicate the classifier identified cytomegalovirus status with strong specificity and sensitivity.

Sequencing used immunoSEQ multiplex PCR; TCRdb keeps in-frame clones, though not all of them. Here the sample spans fewer than 150,000 clones, approximately 90% being singletons. As for this clone: Its antigen is unidentified.

The sequenced material came from PBMCs. The clonotype originates from a man aged 18 to 29 in good health and CMV-seropositive. The V and J genes are TRBV11-2 and TRBJ2-3, with TRBD2 as a possible D gene (5 bases). CDR3 sequence (DNA): TGTGCCAGCAGCTCCATTAGCGTTAGCACAGATACGCAGTATTTT. Protein product: CASSSISVSTDTQYF. Supplemented by reference TRBV11-2 and TRBJ2-3, the full variable domain reads EAGVAQSPRYKIIEKRQSVAFWCNPISGHATLYWYQQILGQGPKLLIQFQNNGVVDDSQLPKDRFSAERLKGVDSTLKIQPAKLEDSAVYLCASSSISVSTDTQYFGPGTRLTVL.